These 14 T cell receptor beta chains came from one sample sequenced in a study of blood T cell repertoires in COVID-19. Using immunoSEQ multiplex PCR, the repertoire was profiled, and TCRdb retains in-frame clones only, with some absent. The sample records about 180,000 clones, 80% to 90% being singletons. The sample taken for sequencing was peripheral blood. The receptor set was obtained from a man aged 55 to 70 with acute or convalescent COVID-19.

This clone showed up just once. The V and J genes are TRBV28 and TRBJ1-6, with 10 bases identical to TRBD1. Unmatched junction bases numbered 6, after V lost 6 bases and J lost 7 bases. Per germline, CDR1 MDHEN and CDR2 SYDVKM. The length of the CDR3 is 15 residues. The CDR3 spells CASRGGQGRNSPLHF. In nucleotides, the CDR3 is TGTGCCAGCAGGGGGGGACAGGGGAGGAATTCACCCCTCCACTTT. The full variable domain, completed using reference TRBV28 and TRBJ1-6, is DVKVTQSSRYLVKRTGEKVFLECVQDMDHENMFWYRQDPGLGLRLIYFSYDVKMKEKGDIPEGYSVSREKKERFSLILESASTNQTSMYLCASRGGQGRNSPLHFGNGTRLTVT.

The gene calls are TRBV7-2 and TRBJ2-7; 7 bases are shared with TRBD2. The CDR3 totals 14 residues. V shed 2 bases, J shed 3 bases, and the junction held 4 bases outside the gene matches. In germline, CDR1 is SGHTA, CDR2 FQGNSA. The CDR3 region has the DNA TGTGCCAGCAGCTTAATAGGACTAGTCTACGAGCAGTACTTC. It codes for CASSLIGLVYEQYF.

In nucleotides, the CDR3 is TGTGCCAGCAGCTTAGAGGTAGAAGGGGATGGAGGCTACACCTTC. This gives the protein CASSLEVEGDGGYTF. V usage is TRBV5-4 and J usage is TRBJ1-2; tentative D call: TRBD1 (5 bases). This CDR3 comprises 15 residues. Germline V gene data show CDR1 as SGHNT and CDR2 as YYREEE (reference sequence). Trimming stripped 2 bases from V and 8 bases from J, with 19 bases between.

The chain carries TRBV28 and TRBJ2-5; D possibly corresponds to TRBD1 (5 bases). Trimming shortened V by 5 bases and J by 1 base, and 23 bases separated the two germline ends. CDR1 is MDHEN, CDR2 SYDVKM, per germline. There are 18 residues in the CDR3. For the CDR3, the DNA is TGTGCCAGCAGTCTCCAGGGAAGGTTTACTCACTTCCAAGAGACCCAGTACTTC. Protein: CASSLQGRFTHFQETQYF.

The rearrangement uses TRBV10-3 and TRBJ1-6; tentative D call: TRBD1 (5 bases). The V gene's germline CDR1 is ENHRY and CDR2 SYGVKD. The CDR3 covers 16 residues. Deletions cut 3 bases from V and 0 bases from J, with 9 bases between. The CDR3 region is CAISDGGSSYNSPLHF. The CDR3 coding sequence is TGTGCCATCAGTGACGGGGGGAGCTCCTATAATTCACCCCTCCACTTT.

The rearrangement uses TRBV19 and TRBJ2-1; 16 bases map to TRBD2. V lost 6 bases and J lost 5; bases outside the gene matches: 7. In germline, CDR1 is LNHDA, CDR2 SQIVND (reference sequence). CDR3 length equals 17 residues. CDR3 sequence (DNA): TGTGCCAGTAGGACGGGACTAGCGGGAGGGCCCCACAATGAGCAGTTCTTC. Translation: CASRTGLAGGPHNEQFF.

The V and J genes are TRBV5-5 and TRBJ2-7; D may be TRBD2 (5 bases). This CDR3 is built from 13 residues. Per germline, CDR1 SGHKS and CDR2 YYEKEE (reference sequence). V was cut by 4 bases and J by 7 bases, with 15 bases left in between. CDR3 region: CASSLGGLLEQYF. DNA of the CDR3: TGTGCCAGCAGCCTCGGAGGTCTCCTGGAGCAGTACTTC.

About this clone: The same CDR3 can be traced to other DNA sequences in this sample. The chain joins TRBV6-5 to TRBJ1-4, with a tentative D call TRBD1 (6 bases). This CDR3 has 15 amino acids. CDR1 MNHEY and CDR2 SVGAGI come from the germline V gene. V was pared by 0 bases and J by 7 bases, with 12 bases between. In DNA form, the CDR3 reads TGTGCCAGCAGTTACTCGAGGCAGGGGAGTGAAAAACTGTTTTTT. This encodes CASSYSRQGSEKLFF.

This clone occurred once. The chain uses TRBV24-1 and TRBJ2-1, with 9 bases fitting TRBD2. From germline, CDR1 is KGHDR and CDR2 SFDVKD. The CDR3 is made up of 17 amino acids. With V trimmed by 2 bases and J by 7 bases, 11 bases remained unmatched. Written as DNA, the CDR3 is TGTGCCACCAGTGATTCTCAACTAGCGGGCTCTTCGAATGAGCAGTTCTTC. Translating gives CATSDSQLAGSSNEQFF.

V usage is TRBV28 and J usage is TRBJ2-7; 10 bases are shared with TRBD2. V lost 4 bases and J lost 2; bases outside the gene matches: 5. The CDR3 sequence is 15 residues long. CDR1 is MDHEN and CDR2 is SYDVKM in the germline V gene. As DNA, the CDR3 is TGTGCCAGCAGTTCAGAGCGGGAGGGTACCTACGAGCAGTACTTC. As protein: CASSSEREGTYEQYF. Variable domain in full (rest from reference TRBV28 and TRBJ2-7): DVKVTQSSRYLVKRTGEKVFLECVQDMDHENMFWYRQDPGLGLRLIYFSYDVKMKEKGDIPEGYSVSREKKERFSLILESASTNQTSMYLCASSSEREGTYEQYFGPGTRLTVT.

The J gene is TRBJ1-1, the V gene TRBV10-1; 8 positions match TRBD1. Trimming at V came to 2 bases and at J to 4 bases, leaving 9 bases not matched to a gene. The CDR3 contains 16 residues. The V gene's germline CDR1 is WNHNN and CDR2 SYGVQD (reference sequence). CDR3 sequence (DNA): TGCGCCAGCAGTGAGCCCCGACAGGGGAGTGGCACTGAAGCTTTCTTT. Protein: CASSEPRQGSGTEAFF.

The chain uses TRBV28 and TRBJ1-6; 7 bases agree with TRBD1. The germline V gene encodes CDR1 MDHEN and CDR2 SYDVKM. There are 17 residues in the CDR3. The V and J ends lost 4 bases and 7 bases, in that order; junction bases with no gene match: 13. CDR3 coding DNA: TGTGCCAGCAGTTCCAGCCCGGGCAGGGGGATCAATTCACCCCTCCACTTT. It translates to CASSSSPGRGINSPLHF.

The chain joins TRBV27 to TRBJ2-1, with D possibly matching TRBD2 (6 bases). The V gene's germline CDR1 is MNHEY and CDR2 SMNVEV (reference sequence). This CDR3 contains 17 residues. Trimming stripped 3 bases from V and 0 bases from J, with 15 bases between. The CDR3 sequence: CASSFTGVPSSYNEQFF. As DNA, the CDR3 is TGTGCCAGCAGTTTTACGGGGGTCCCTAGCTCCTACAATGAGCAGTTCTTC.

The chain links TRBV7-2 to TRBJ1-1; the D gene is possibly TRBD1 (5 bases). Looked up from germline, CDR1 is SGHTA and CDR2 is FQGNSA. With 4 bases removed from V and 4 bases from J, the gap between germline ends came to 13 bases. The CDR3 has 14 amino acids. In DNA, the CDR3 is TGTGCCAGCAGCTCCGGCCCCCAGGGCACTGAAGCTTTCTTT. It specifies CASSSGPQGTEAFF.